This paragraph covers one T cell receptor (beta chain) sequence. TCRdb reprocessed the RT-PCR reads with MiXCR, giving one entry per CDR3 protein. Here the sample spans 550,000 to 750,000 distinct CDR3 sequences, 12% to 15% being singletons. Germline-derived CDR1 and CDR2 are LGHDT and YNNKEL (reference sequence). V lost 1 base to trimming and J lost 9 bases, with 10 bases between them. The CDR3 is 13 residues long. This chain connects TRBV3-1 to TRBJ2-1; D is unresolved. This TCR was sampled from a female donor in good health, serving as a healthy control. Sequencing was performed on memory CD4+ T cells from blood. The CDR3 region has the DNA TGTGCCAGCAGCCAAGCAAGCGCAGCTGAGCAGTTCTTC. Protein product: CASSQASAAEQFF.